The clone carrying this T cell receptor (beta chain) showed up just a few times. The target antigen is unknown. The data originate from a study of CD8+ T cells in alopecia areata. Notes on the study in general: Affected lesional scalp, above all in alopecia totalis/universalis, was more clonal than normal scalp. It was less clear whether patients shared TCRs than it was in mice, possibly because of HLA. Sequencing of scalp tissue also captures the resident alphabeta T cells of normal skin.

Sequencing used cDNA as its template, made by extracting RNA and reverse transcribing it. TCRdb's table, derived via immunoSEQ multiplex PCR, lists solely in-frame clones and lacks some. This table holds 50,000 to 80,000 clones, roughly 45% found once. Per germline, CDR1 MGHDK and CDR2 SYGVNS. The CDR3 contains 15 residues. V lost 1 base and J 2 bases, leaving 12 bases between the germline ends. Lesional scalp punch biopsies and peripheral blood came from alopecia areata patients. Sample: NKG2D-low CD8+ T cells sorted from blood. The clonotype comes from a human donor with alopecia areata. J is TRBJ2-7 and V is TRBV25-1; D is uncertain. CDR3 DNA sequence: TGTGCCAGCAGTGAATCGTGGGGATGGGCCTACGAGCAGTACTTC. This encodes CASSESWGWAYEQYF.